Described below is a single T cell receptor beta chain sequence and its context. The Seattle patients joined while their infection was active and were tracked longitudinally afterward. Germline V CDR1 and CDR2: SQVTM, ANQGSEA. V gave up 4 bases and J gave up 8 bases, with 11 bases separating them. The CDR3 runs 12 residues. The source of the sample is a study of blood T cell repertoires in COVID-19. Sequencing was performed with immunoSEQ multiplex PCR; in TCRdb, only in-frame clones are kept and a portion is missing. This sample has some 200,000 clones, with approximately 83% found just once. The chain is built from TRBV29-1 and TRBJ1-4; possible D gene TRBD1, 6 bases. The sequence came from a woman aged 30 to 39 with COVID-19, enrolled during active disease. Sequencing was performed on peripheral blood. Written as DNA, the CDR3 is TGCAGCGTTGGCGGGGGGGGCGAAAAACTGTTTTTT. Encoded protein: CSVGGGGEKLFF.